This T cell receptor beta chain was sequenced for a study of MAIT cells during Salmonella Paratyphi A infection (TCRdb year 2017). Looking at the study overall: Adult volunteers aged 18 to 60 ingested a single dose of 1-5x10^3 CFU of S. Paratyphi A strain NVGH308. Starting at diagnosis, diagnosed volunteers were given ciprofloxacin 500 mg twice a day for 14 days.

The time point label, read with the paper, signifies: before S. Paratyphi A challenge (baseline). MAIT cells were defined as Valpha7.2+ CD161+ T cells and were identified and sorted by flow cytometry. Over time, circulating MAIT cell TCRbeta repertoires were profiled in five or six volunteers who came down with enteric fever following controlled oral challenge with live Salmonella Paratyphi A. MAIT cell samples were contributed by each diagnosed volunteer at pre-infection, mid-infection and post-infection timepoints. Enteric fever was diagnosed as Paratyphi A bacteremia and/or persistent fever above 38 °C lasting more than 12 hours. Challenged volunteers were diagnosed with infection sometime between day 4 and day 7 after challenge. Between 5,000 and 10,000 MAIT cells per sample were sorted directly into RNAqueous-Micro lysis buffer for RNA extraction. Lymphoprep gradient centrifugation was used to isolate peripheral blood mononuclear cells from blood samples and leukocyte cones. Sorting was done on either a BD FACSAria Fusion or a BD FACSAria III sorter.

The cysteine opens and the phenylalanine closes a CDR3 of 13 amino acids. CDR3 DNA only is kept here, 39 bases in frame from base 1. The trim is 5 bases for V and 4 bases for J, with a gap of 12 bases between the germline ends. Taken from the germline V gene (reference sequence), the CDR1 and CDR2 loops are DFQATT and SNEGSKA. Overall study results and their limits: MAIT cell TRBV usage was oligoclonal with a preference for TRBV20 and TRBV6, and infection did not appear to change this usage. A significant decrease in the space occupied by over-represented MAIT clonotypes was found from baseline to mid-infection (around 0.17 to 0.091), whereas no significant post-infection difference was found. Although the availability of volunteer samples limited sample sizes, the sizes were judged adequate for detecting differences between groups. Compared with healthy controls, diagnosed volunteers had more expansion or contraction among the top five MAIT clonotypes (roughly 0.5 versus 0.14), suggesting that infection reshaped the repertoire.

As concerns this clonotype: Its antigen specificity is not known. No quality values exist for individual bases; no much larger clone is one base distant.

The method behind the library was 5' RACE. TCRbeta was amplified in two PCR rounds using Phusion High-Fidelity polymerase, and the primers carried sample-specific barcodes. To build the TCRbeta libraries, template-switch cDNA synthesis was carried out using SMARTScribe reverse transcriptase along with a TRBC-specific primer. After barcoding, samples were pooled and then prepared using the NEBNext Ultra DNA Library Prep Kit for Illumina. The libraries were sequenced on an Illumina MiSeq using the MiSeq reagent kit v2, 300 cycles. The study's own analysis went as follows. Jemultiplexer demultiplexed the reads by barcode, and MiTCR with default parameters aligned the reads. VDJtools removed non-functional sequences, and clonotypes were defined by amino acid sequence, with clonotype frequencies based on assigned sequence reads. In the clonal space homeostasis analysis, clonotypes were grouped by frequency into over-represented (0.05-1), large, medium and small bins. The public reads were run again by TCRdb, first through fastp at Q25 and then through MiXCR, and only productive beta chains were kept. Each record represents a unique CDR3 protein, reported with the most common genes and DNA among its rows. The V and J calls reflect TCRdb's pipeline rather than the authors' work. Present in this sample are some 600 distinct CDR3 sequences, about 40% of which were seen just once. The top ten clonotypes cover under 55% of the sample.

The chain is encoded by TRBV20-1 joined to TRBJ1-3; matching of 6 bases hints at TRBD1 as the D gene. The sequence came from a person aged 18 to 69 who was deliberately infected with Salmonella Paratyphi A in a paratyphoid fever challenge study. Sequenced here: MAIT cells from blood, sampled at the first sampling point of the challenge study. DNA sequence: TGCAGTGCTCAGGGGAGATACGGAAACACCATATATTTT. Translation gives CSAQGRYGNTIYF.